Listed below are T cell receptor beta chains from one sample, sequenced in a study of OX40 agonist ivuxolimab in advanced cancers. TCRdb's copy holds only in-frame clones and misses some; the assay was immunoSEQ multiplex PCR. The sample lists about 86,000 clones; around nine tenths were seen once. This material consisted of CD4+ or CD8+ T cells sorted from blood, taken in a trial of the OX40 agonist ivuxolimab. The receptors were sampled from an adult with an advanced solid tumor such as melanoma, head and neck, liver or kidney cancer. The CDR3 runs from the conserved cysteine through the conserved F or W. D genes are given only for firm matches. Size is omitted from some rows. Given values are once, few, many or a class for expanded clones.

cdr3_nt | cdr3_aa | clone_size | v_call | d_call | j_call
TGTGCCAGTAGTTCGTCAACACGGACAGGGTCGAACACTGAAGCTTTCTTT | CASSSSTRTGSNTEAFF | once | TRBV19 | TRBD1 | TRBJ1-1
TGTGCCAGCAGTGAGACCGGGCAGCCCCAGCATTTT | CASSETGQPQHF | once | TRBV2 | . | TRBJ1-5
TGTGCCAGCAGCTTTGCGGGGGGCGCTTTGGAGACCCAGTACTTC | CASSFAGGALETQYF | . | TRBV7-2 | TRBD2 | TRBJ2-5
TGTGCCAGCAGCCCCGGGGGCCCACTTGGCACCATATATTTT | CASSPGGPLGTIYF | once | TRBV28 | . | TRBJ1-3
TGCGCCAGCAGCCAACGGCCTACAGGGGTTGTATCACCCCTCCACTTT | CASSQRPTGVVSPLHF | . | TRBV4-3 | TRBD1 | TRBJ1-6
TGTGCCAGCTCACCTCCGGGACGGATAAACACCGGGGAGCTGTTTTTT | CASSPPGRINTGELFF | . | TRBV18 | . | TRBJ2-2
TGCGCCAGCAGCCAAGATGGGCCCTACAGGGTTGGTAGTCGGGCTTTCTTT | CASSQDGPYRVGSRAFF | . | TRBV4-1 | . | TRBJ1-1
TGTGCCAGCAGTGACGGACGGGAGGGTCAGCCCCAGCATTTT | CASSDGREGQPQHF | few | TRBV6-1 | . | TRBJ1-5
TGTGCCAGCAGCTTGGGCGTCAGAACCTACGAGCAGTACTTC | CASSLGVRTYEQYF | . | TRBV5-4 | . | TRBJ2-7
TGTGCCAGCAGTTTATGGGCGGAGAACACTGAAGCTTTCTTT | CASSLWAENTEAFF | . | TRBV27 | . | TRBJ1-1
TGTGCCAGCAGTCCTCGACAGGGGCGGACCCAGTACTTC | CASSPRQGRTQYF | . | TRBV5-6 | TRBD1 | TRBJ2-5
TGTGCCAGTAGTCCCCTGGACGGGGCAACTAATGAAAAACTGTTTTTT | CASSPLDGATNEKLFF | . | TRBV19 | . | TRBJ1-4
TGCGCCAGCAGCTTCGGGGACGGAAACTATGGCTACACCTTC | CASSFGDGNYGYTF | . | TRBV5-1 | . | TRBJ1-2
TGTGCCAGCAGCTCCCAGCGGGAGAAAGCCTACGAGCAGTACTTC | CASSSQREKAYEQYF | . | TRBV7-2 | TRBD2 | TRBJ2-7
TGTGCCAGTAGAGTGTCGGAGGGGGAGACCCAGTACTTC | CASRVSEGETQYF | once | TRBV19 | . | TRBJ2-5
TGTGCAACGGTGAACACTGAAGCTTTCTTT | CATVNTEAFF | . | TRBV28 | . | TRBJ1-1
TGTGCCAGCAGCTTAGCGAGGACAGGGGGCCGCGGCTACACCTTC | CASSLARTGGRGYTF | . | TRBV7-9 | TRBD1 | TRBJ1-2
TGTGCCATCAGTGGAAAAGGGACTAGGGGTTACGAGCAGTACTTC | CAISGKGTRGYEQYF | . | TRBV10-3 | TRBD2 | TRBJ2-7
TGTGCCAGCAGCTCCCAAACCCCCACAGGGAACGAGCAGTACTTC | CASSSQTPTGNEQYF | . | TRBV5-4 | . | TRBJ2-7
TGCGCCAGCCGACAAGATGGACAGGTGCGGCAGTTCTTC | CASRQDGQVRQFF | . | TRBV5-1 | TRBD1 | TRBJ2-1
TGCGCCAGCAGCTTGGGCCAATCCTACAATGAGCAGTTCTTC | CASSLGQSYNEQFF | . | TRBV5-1 | . | TRBJ2-1
TGTGCCAGCAGTTCGCAGGGGAACACTGAAGCTTTCTTT | CASSSQGNTEAFF | few | TRBV6-1 | . | TRBJ1-1
TGTGCCAGCAGCCAAAGAATGCCAGCGGGGGCTCCCTACGAGCAGTACTTC | CASSQRMPAGAPYEQYF | once | TRBV4-2 | TRBD2 | TRBJ2-7
TGCGCCAGCAGCCCTGGGACAGGGAATGAAAAACTGTTTTTT | CASSPGTGNEKLFF | . | TRBV5-1 | TRBD1 | TRBJ1-4
TGCGCCAGCAGGGGAACTAGCGGGAGGGCCAGGTCCTACAATGAGCAGTTCTTC | CASRGTSGRARSYNEQFF | once | TRBV5-1 | TRBD2 | TRBJ2-1
TGTGCCAGCAGACCGGACAGGGGAACAGATACGCAGTATTTT | CASRPDRGTDTQYF | . | TRBV6-4 | TRBD1 | TRBJ2-3
TGTGCCAGCAGCTATAGCGGGGTCACAGATACGCAGTATTTT | CASSYSGVTDTQYF | once | TRBV7-2 | TRBD2 | TRBJ2-3
TGCGCCAGCAGCTTGAACGACATCATCACAGATACGCAGTATTTT | CASSLNDIITDTQYF | . | TRBV5-1 | . | TRBJ2-3
TGTGCCAGCAGTTTATCGACGGCGGGAGGGAACGAGCAGTACTTC | CASSLSTAGGNEQYF | . | TRBV27 | TRBD2 | TRBJ2-7
TGTGCCTGGAGTGGGGGACAGGGGGTTAAGTTGGTTACGGGAGCGGAGCAGTTCTTC | CAWSGGQGVKLVTGAEQFF | once | TRBV30 | TRBD1 | TRBJ2-1
TGTGCCAGCACAGAGATGGCAGACGGCTACACCTTC | CASTEMADGYTF | . | TRBV28 | . | TRBJ1-2
TGTGCCAGCAGTACTCCGGGGGGAGGTAATCAGCCCCAGCATTTT | CASSTPGGGNQPQHF | . | TRBV6-6 | . | TRBJ1-5
TGCGCCAGCAGCCCGACCCCGGGTCCTTCAACGGAGACCCAGTACTTC | CASSPTPGPSTETQYF | . | TRBV5-1 | . | TRBJ2-5
TGTGCCAGCAGCTTCCTGACTACCGGGGAGCTGTTTTTT | CASSFLTTGELFF | . | TRBV7-3 | . | TRBJ2-2
TGTGCCAGCAGTGAGGCCCGTGACTCCTATGGCTACACCTTC | CASSEARDSYGYTF | . | TRBV2 | . | TRBJ1-2
TGTGCCAGCGGAGTAGTTAATTCACCCCTCCACTTT | CASGVVNSPLHF | few | TRBV27 | . | TRBJ1-6
TGTGCCAGCAGCCCCCTCGGACTAGCGGGGGCTGGGGAGACCCAGTACTTC | CASSPLGLAGAGETQYF | few | TRBV7-2 | TRBD2 | TRBJ2-5
TGTGCCAGCAGCTTCACGGGGATCGATACAGGGGGCGGCTACACCTTC | CASSFTGIDTGGGYTF | . | TRBV4-2 | TRBD1 | TRBJ1-2
TGTGCTAGCAGCTCGCCGGTCCTCAATCAGCCCCAGCATTTT | CASSSPVLNQPQHF | . | TRBV7-7 | . | TRBJ1-5
TGTGCCAGCAGCTTATTTGGGGGTAATTACAATGAGCAGTTCTTC | CASSLFGGNYNEQFF | . | TRBV11-3 | . | TRBJ2-1
TGTGCCAGCAGTCCCCCCCACAGCTCCTACAATGAGCAGTTCTTC | CASSPPHSSYNEQFF | . | TRBV27 | . | TRBJ2-1
TGTGCCAGCAAACGACAGGGGGCTTACACCATATATTTT | CASKRQGAYTIYF | . | TRBV27 | TRBD1 | TRBJ1-3
TGTGCCCTAGGGGCTCCTGGGGCCAACGTCCTGACTTTC | CALGAPGANVLTF | . | TRBV11-2 | . | TRBJ2-6
TGTGCCAGCAGTTGGCGGGATAATGAAAAACTGTTTTTT | CASSWRDNEKLFF | . | TRBV6-5 | . | TRBJ1-4
TGTGCCAGCAGCTTTGGCCAGGGAGAGCAGTACTTC | CASSFGQGEQYF | . | TRBV11-2 | . | TRBJ2-7
TGCAGCGCCCCTGGGGGATCTCAAGAGACCCAGTACTTC | CSAPGGSQETQYF | . | TRBV29-1 | . | TRBJ2-5
TGTGCCAGCTCACCCTTACCGCACGATCTCTCTGGGGCCAACGTCCTGACTTTC | CASSPLPHDLSGANVLTF | . | TRBV18 | . | TRBJ2-6
TGTGCCAGCAGGGATGACCTAGCGGGGGCTTCACGGTATTTT | CASRDDLAGASRYF | . | TRBV28 | TRBD2 | TRBJ2-3
TGTGCCAGTACCCGCTATTGGGTCTCCAATGAAAAACTGTTTTTT | CASTRYWVSNEKLFF | . | TRBV19 | . | TRBJ1-4
TGCGCCAGCAGCCCCGGAGGGCATGGCTACACCTTC | CASSPGGHGYTF | . | TRBV5-1 | . | TRBJ1-2